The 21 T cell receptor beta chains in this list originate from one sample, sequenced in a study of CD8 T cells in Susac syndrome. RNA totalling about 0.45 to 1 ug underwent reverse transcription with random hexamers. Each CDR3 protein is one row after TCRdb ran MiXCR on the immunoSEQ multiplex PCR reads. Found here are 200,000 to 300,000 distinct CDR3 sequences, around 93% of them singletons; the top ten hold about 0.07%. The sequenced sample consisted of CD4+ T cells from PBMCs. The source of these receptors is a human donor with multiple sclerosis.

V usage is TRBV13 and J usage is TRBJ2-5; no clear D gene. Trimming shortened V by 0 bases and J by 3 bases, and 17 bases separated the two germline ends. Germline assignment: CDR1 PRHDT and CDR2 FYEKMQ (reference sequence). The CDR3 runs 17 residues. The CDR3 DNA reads TGTGCCAGCAGCTTAGGGAGGTCGGGCGGAATTGAAGAGACCCAGTACTTC. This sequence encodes CASSLGRSGGIEETQYF.

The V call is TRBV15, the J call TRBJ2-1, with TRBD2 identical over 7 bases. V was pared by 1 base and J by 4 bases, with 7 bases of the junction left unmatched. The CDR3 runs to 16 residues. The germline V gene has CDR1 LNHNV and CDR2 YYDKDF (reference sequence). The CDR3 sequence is CATSRGGGVGYNEQFF. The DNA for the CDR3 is TGTGCCACCAGCAGAGGGGGGGGAGTGGGGTACAATGAGCAGTTCTTC.

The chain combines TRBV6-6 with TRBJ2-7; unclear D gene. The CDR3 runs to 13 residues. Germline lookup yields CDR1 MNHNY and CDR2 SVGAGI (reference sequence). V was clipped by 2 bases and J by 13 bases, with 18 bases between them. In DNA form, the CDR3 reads TGTGCCAGCAGTTACGAACAGAAAGCTAGATCCTACGTC. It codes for CASSYEQKARSYV.

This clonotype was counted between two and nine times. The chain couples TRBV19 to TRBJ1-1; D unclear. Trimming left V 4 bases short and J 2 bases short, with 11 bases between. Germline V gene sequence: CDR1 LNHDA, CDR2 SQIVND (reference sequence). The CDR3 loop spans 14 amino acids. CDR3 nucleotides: TGTGCCAGTAGTAGCCTCGGGGTTAACACTGAAGCTTTCTTT. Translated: CASSSLGVNTEAFF.

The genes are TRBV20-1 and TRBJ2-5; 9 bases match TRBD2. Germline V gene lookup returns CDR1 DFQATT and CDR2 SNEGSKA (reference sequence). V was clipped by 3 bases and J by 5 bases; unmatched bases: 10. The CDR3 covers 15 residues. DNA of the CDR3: TGCAGTGCTAGGTGGCTAGCGGGGACGGACGAGACCCAGTACTTC. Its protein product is CSARWLAGTDETQYF.

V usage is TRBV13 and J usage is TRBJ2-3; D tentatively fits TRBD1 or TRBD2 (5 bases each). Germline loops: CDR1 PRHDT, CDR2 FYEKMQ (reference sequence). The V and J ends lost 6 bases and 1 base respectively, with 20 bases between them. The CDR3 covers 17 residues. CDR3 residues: CASSLGAILGGTDTQYF. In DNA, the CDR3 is TGTGCCAGCAGTCTTGGGGCGATCTTGGGGGGCACAGATACGCAGTATTTT.

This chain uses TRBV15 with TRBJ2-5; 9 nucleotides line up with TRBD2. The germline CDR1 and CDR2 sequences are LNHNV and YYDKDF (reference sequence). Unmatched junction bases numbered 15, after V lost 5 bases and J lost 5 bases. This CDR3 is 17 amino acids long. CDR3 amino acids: CATSVHWSGLAGETQYF. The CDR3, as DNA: TGTGCCACCAGCGTCCACTGGTCGGGACTAGCTGGGGAGACCCAGTACTTC.

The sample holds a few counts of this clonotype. The CDR3 region is CASSPGASTDTQYF. The CDR3 nucleotides read TGTGCCAGCTCACCAGGGGCTAGCACAGATACGCAGTATTTT. The V call is TRBV18, the J call TRBJ2-3; TRBD1 is a possible D gene (5 bases). The V and J ends lost 2 bases and 0 bases respectively, with 6 bases between them. The CDR3 covers 14 residues. Germline V gene lookup returns CDR1 KGHSH and CDR2 LQKENI.

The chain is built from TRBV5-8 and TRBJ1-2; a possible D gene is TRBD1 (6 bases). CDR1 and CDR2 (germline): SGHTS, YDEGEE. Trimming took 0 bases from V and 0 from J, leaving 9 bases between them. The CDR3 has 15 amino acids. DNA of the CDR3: TGTGCCAGCAGCTTGGCCGGGGACACTAACTATGGCTACACCTTC. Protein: CASSLAGDTNYGYTF.

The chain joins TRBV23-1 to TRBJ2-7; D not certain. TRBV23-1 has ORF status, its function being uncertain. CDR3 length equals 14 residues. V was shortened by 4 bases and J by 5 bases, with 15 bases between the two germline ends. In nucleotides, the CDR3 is TGCGCCAGCAGTCTGAGCAGGAAGCTCCACGAGCAGTACGTC. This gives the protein CASSLSRKLHEQYV.

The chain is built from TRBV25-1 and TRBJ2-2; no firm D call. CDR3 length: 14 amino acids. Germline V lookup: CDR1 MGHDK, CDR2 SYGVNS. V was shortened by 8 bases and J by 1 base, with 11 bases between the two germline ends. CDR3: CASANRQNTGELFF. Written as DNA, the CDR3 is TGTGCCAGCGCCAATCGCCAGAACACCGGGGAGCTGTTTTTT.

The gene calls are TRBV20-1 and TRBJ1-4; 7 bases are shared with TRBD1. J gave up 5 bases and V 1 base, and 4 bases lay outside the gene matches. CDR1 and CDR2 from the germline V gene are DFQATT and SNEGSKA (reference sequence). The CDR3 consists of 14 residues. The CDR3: CSARGGQSNEKLFF. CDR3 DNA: TGCAGTGCTAGAGGGGGACAGTCAAATGAAAAACTGTTTTTT.

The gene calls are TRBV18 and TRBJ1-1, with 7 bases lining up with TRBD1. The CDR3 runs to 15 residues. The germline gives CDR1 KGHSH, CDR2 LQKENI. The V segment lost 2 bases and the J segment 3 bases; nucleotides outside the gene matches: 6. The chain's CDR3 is CASSPRGRGDTEAFF. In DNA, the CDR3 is TGTGCCAGCTCACCAAGGGGGCGCGGAGACACTGAAGCTTTCTTT.

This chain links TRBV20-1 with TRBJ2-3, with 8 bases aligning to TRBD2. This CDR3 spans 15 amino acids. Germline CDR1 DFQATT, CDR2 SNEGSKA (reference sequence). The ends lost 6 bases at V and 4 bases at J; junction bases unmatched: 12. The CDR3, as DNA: TGCAGTGCCTCAGCGGTGACTAGCGTCGCAGATACGCAGTATTTT. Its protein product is CSASAVTSVADTQYF.

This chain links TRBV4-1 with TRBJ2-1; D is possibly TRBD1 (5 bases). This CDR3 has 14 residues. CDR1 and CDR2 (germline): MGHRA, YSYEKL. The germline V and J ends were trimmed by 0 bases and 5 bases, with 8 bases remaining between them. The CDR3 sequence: CASSQEQEDNEQFF. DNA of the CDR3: TGCGCCAGCAGCCAAGAACAGGAAGACAATGAGCAGTTCTTC.

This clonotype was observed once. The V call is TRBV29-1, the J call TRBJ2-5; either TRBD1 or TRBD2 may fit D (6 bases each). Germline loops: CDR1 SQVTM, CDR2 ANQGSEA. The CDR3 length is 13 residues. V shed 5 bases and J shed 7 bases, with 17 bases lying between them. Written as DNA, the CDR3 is TGCAGCGTTTGGGACTCACGCAGGGGGACCCAGTACTTC. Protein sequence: CSVWDSRRGTQYF.

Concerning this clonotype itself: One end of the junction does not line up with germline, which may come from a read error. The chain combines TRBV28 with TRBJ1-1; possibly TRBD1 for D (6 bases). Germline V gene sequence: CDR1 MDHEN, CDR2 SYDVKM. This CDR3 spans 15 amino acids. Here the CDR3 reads CASSFGGAGNTEAFF. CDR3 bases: TGTGCCAGCAGTTTCGGGGGGGCCGGGAACACTGAAGCCTTCTTT.

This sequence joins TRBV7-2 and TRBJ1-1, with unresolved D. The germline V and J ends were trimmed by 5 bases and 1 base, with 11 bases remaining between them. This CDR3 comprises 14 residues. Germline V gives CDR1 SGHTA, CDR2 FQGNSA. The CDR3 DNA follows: TGTGCCAGCAGCCGACTGACGGCGAACACTGAAGCTTTCTTT. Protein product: CASSRLTANTEAFF.

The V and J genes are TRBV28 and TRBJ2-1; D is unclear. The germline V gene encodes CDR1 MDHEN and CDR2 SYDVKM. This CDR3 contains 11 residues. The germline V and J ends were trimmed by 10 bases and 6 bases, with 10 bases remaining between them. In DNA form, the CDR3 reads TGTGCCACCCGTCGGGTCAATGAGCAGTTCTTC. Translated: CATRRVNEQFF.

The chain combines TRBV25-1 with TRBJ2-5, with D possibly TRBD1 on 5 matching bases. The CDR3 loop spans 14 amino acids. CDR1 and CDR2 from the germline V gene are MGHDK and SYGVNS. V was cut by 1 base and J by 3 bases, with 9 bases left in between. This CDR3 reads CASSEFQDKETQYF. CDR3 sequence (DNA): TGTGCCAGCAGTGAATTCCAGGACAAAGAGACCCAGTACTTC. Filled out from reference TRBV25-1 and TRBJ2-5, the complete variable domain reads EADIYQTPRYLVIGTGKKITLECSQTMGHDKMYWYQQDPGMELHLIHYSYGVNSTEKGDLSSESTVSRIRTEHFPLTLESARPSHTSQYLCASSEFQDKETQYFGPGTRLLVL.

For the CDR3, the DNA is TGTGCCAGCAGACCAAGTGGGGGGACAGGGAACTCTGGGGCCAACGTCCTGACTTTC. Encoded protein: CASRPSGGTGNSGANVLTF. The V gene is TRBV6-1, the J gene TRBJ2-6; 9 bases align to TRBD1. The CDR3 sequence is 19 residues long. Germline CDR1 is MNHNS and CDR2 is SASEGT. The J segment lost 0 bases and the V segment lost 6 bases, leaving 12 bases of the junction unmatched.